One sample yielded the 18 T cell receptor beta chains listed below, sequenced in a study of molecular identifiers for immune sequencing clone quantification. TCRdb redid the calling of the PCR reads with MiXCR, one entry per CDR3 protein. The repertoire holds some 97,000 distinct CDR3 sequences, 35% to 40% seen once, with 4% to 4.5% in the top ten. Sequencing was performed on naive CD8+ T cells from blood, with Jurkat cell RNA spiked in. Subset of the sample: FACS-sorted CD8+CD4-CCR7+CD45RA+ naive T cells. These receptors all come from a human donor in good health. Some libraries in this study had Jurkat cell RNA spiked in.

This clonotype was recorded a few times. This chain links TRBV20-1 with TRBJ2-1, with D tentatively TRBD2 (6 bases). Trimming took off 0 bases at V and 7 bases at J, with 10 bases between the two ends. The CDR3 is 13 amino acids. Germline CDR1 DFQATT, CDR2 SNEGSKA (reference sequence). The CDR3 nucleotides read TGCAGTGCTAGAGATACTAGCAGGAATGAGCAGTTCTTC. This encodes CSARDTSRNEQFF.

This clonotype was observed a handful of times. V is TRBV7-6 and J is TRBJ2-7, with no clear D. The CDR3 is 13 amino acids. The V and J ends lost 4 bases and 3 bases respectively, with 10 bases between them. Germline V CDR1 and CDR2: SGHVS, FNYEAQ. The CDR3, as DNA: TGTGCCAGCAGCTCCACTTGGATCTACGAGCAGTACTTC. Translated: CASSSTWIYEQYF.

V is TRBV27 and J is TRBJ2-7, with TRBD2 matching 11 bases. The CDR3 runs 16 residues. The ends lost 9 bases at V and 2 bases at J; junction bases unmatched: 12. Germline V CDR1 and CDR2: MNHEY, SMNVEV (reference sequence). CDR3 coding DNA: TGTGCCAGTTACCCTCCTCCTAGCGGGAGGACCTACGAGCAGTACTTC. Protein: CASYPPPSGRTYEQYF.

This clonotype was detected many times. The rearrangement joins TRBV23-1 to TRBJ2-2, with 11 bases aligning to TRBD2. TRBV23-1 is flagged as an ORF with uncertain function. The CDR3 has 18 amino acids. The V and J ends lost 0 bases and 1 base, in that order; junction bases with no gene match: 4. CDR3 in amino acids: CASSQSRLAGMNTGELFF. The CDR3 DNA reads TGCGCCAGCAGTCAATCGAGACTAGCGGGGATGAACACCGGGGAGCTGTTTTTT.

A few counts support this clonotype. The rearrangement joins TRBV10-3 to TRBJ1-1; 8 bases fit TRBD1. Trimming at V came to 8 bases and at J to 2 bases, leaving 4 bases not matched to a gene. The length of the CDR3 is 13 residues. Germline V gives CDR1 ENHRY, CDR2 SYGVKD. CDR3 coding DNA: TGTGCCATCCACGCAGGGGGCAACACTGAAGCTTTCTTT. This sequence encodes CAIHAGGNTEAFF.

This clonotype was seen ten or more times. V usage is TRBV5-6 and J usage is TRBJ2-3; D unresolved. The CDR3 runs 14 residues. Germline V gene sequence: CDR1 SGHDT, CDR2 YYEEEE. Trimming cost V 1 base and J 0 bases, with 6 bases left between them. The CDR3 DNA reads TGTGCCAGCAGCTTGTTCACTAGCACAGATACGCAGTATTTT. This encodes CASSLFTSTDTQYF. The full variable domain, rest sourced from reference TRBV5-6 and TRBJ2-3, is DAGVTQSPTHLIKTRGQQVTLRCSPKSGHDTVSWYQQALGQGPQFIFQYYEEEERQRGNFPDRFSGHQFPNYSSELNVNALLLGDSALYLCASSLFTSTDTQYFGPGTRLTVL.

The chain recombines TRBV28 with TRBJ1-5; D unresolved. Germline CDR1 MDHEN, CDR2 SYDVKM. V was trimmed by 1 base and J by 0 bases, leaving 10 bases between them. The CDR3 runs to 16 residues. CDR3 DNA: TGTGCCAGCAGTTTATCGGCCGTATATAGCAATCAGCCCCAGCATTTT. Translating gives CASSLSAVYSNQPQHF.

This clonotype was observed a handful of times. The V and J genes are TRBV9 and TRBJ2-6; D is unclear. This CDR3 spans 17 amino acids. The germline gives CDR1 SGDLS, CDR2 YYNGEE. The V and J ends lost 0 bases and 0 bases respectively, with 10 bases between them. CDR3 residues: CASSVDIARSGANVLTF. DNA of the CDR3: TGTGCCAGCAGCGTAGATATTGCCCGCTCTGGGGCCAACGTCCTGACTTTC.

The rearrangement links TRBV27 to TRBJ2-3; maybe TRBD2 (5 bases). Per germline, CDR1 MNHEY and CDR2 SMNVEV (reference sequence). V was trimmed by 2 bases and J by 1 base, leaving 19 bases between them. CDR3 size: 18 residues. The CDR3 bases are TGTGCCAGCAGTTTAACCCCCTCCGTGAGCGGCGGCACAGATACGCAGTATTTT. Amino acid sequence: CASSLTPSVSGGTDTQYF.

This clonotype has at least ten counts. CDR3 amino acids: CASSQTTPGTQYF. The CDR3 nucleotides are TGTGCCAGCAGCCAGACAACCCCGGGGACCCAGTACTTC. The rearrangement joins TRBV28 to TRBJ2-5; D ambiguous. Germline V gene lookup returns CDR1 MDHEN and CDR2 SYDVKM. Deletions cut 6 bases from V and 7 bases from J, with 15 bases between. This CDR3 comprises 13 residues.

This clonotype was recorded many times. The chain uses TRBV12-3 or TRBV12-4 and TRBJ2-3; 8 bases agree with TRBD2. Trimming removed 7 bases from V and 4 bases from J; junction bases left unmatched: 1. The CDR3 loop spans 12 amino acids. The CDR3 loop reads CASTSGSDTQYF. Written as DNA, the CDR3 is TGTGCCAGCACTAGCGGGTCAGATACGCAGTATTTT.

As concerns this clonotype: One end of the junction does not line up with germline, which may come from a read error. V is TRBV6-6 and J is TRBJ1-2, with D possibly TRBD1 on 6 matching bases. Germline V gene sequence: CDR1 MNHNY, CDR2 SVGAGI (reference sequence). This CDR3 region has 13 residues. As DNA, the CDR3 is TGTGCCAGTCTCCTAGGGGACAACTGTGGCTACACCTTC. Translated: CASLLGDNCGYTF.

This chain connects TRBV28 to TRBJ2-3; D might be TRBD1 (6 bases). The germline CDR1 and CDR2 sequences are MDHEN and SYDVKM. The V end lost 4 bases, the J end lost 1 base, and 12 bases lay between the germline ends. The CDR3 is 15 residues long. The CDR3 is CASSYRDIGTDTQYF. The CDR3 DNA reads TGTGCCAGCAGTTACCGGGACATCGGCACAGATACGCAGTATTTT.

This clonotype was found many times. The V and J genes are TRBV2 and TRBJ2-2; 11 bases are shared with TRBD2. Germline V gene sequence: CDR1 SNHLY, CDR2 FYNNEI. V dropped 5 bases and J dropped 4; count of bases not matched to a gene: 3. CDR3 length: 15 residues. The CDR3 is CASSLLAGATGELFF. CDR3 nucleotide sequence: TGTGCCAGCAGTCTACTAGCGGGAGCCACCGGGGAGCTGTTTTTT.

This clonotype occurred a few times. The genes are TRBV6-5 and TRBJ2-2; D uncertain. This CDR3 contains 13 residues. Germline V gene data show CDR1 as MNHEY and CDR2 as SVGAGI. V was shortened by 2 bases and J by 8 bases, with 9 bases between the two germline ends. The CDR3 spells CASSYAQRGELFF. CDR3 DNA sequence: TGTGCCAGCAGTTACGCCCAGAGGGGGGAGCTGTTTTTT.

The chain is built from TRBV5-4 and TRBJ2-7, with TRBD1 as a possible D gene (8 bases). The CDR3 runs to 14 residues. CDR1 and CDR2 (germline): SGHNT, YYREEE (reference sequence). Trimming removed 0 bases at V and 5 bases at J, with 12 bases between. The CDR3 DNA is TGTGCCAGCAGCTTGGCAGCGGGACAGGACGAGCAGTACTTC. It yields the protein CASSLAAGQDEQYF.

The chain couples TRBV7-9 to TRBJ2-7; TRBD2 is a possible D gene (6 bases). Germline loops: CDR1 SEHNR, CDR2 FQNEAQ (reference sequence). V dropped 5 bases and J dropped 7 bases, with 24 bases sitting between them. The CDR3 loop spans 16 amino acids. The CDR3 is CASSPVGFGRTLEQYF. The CDR3 coding sequence is TGTGCCAGCAGCCCCGTGGGATTCGGGAGAACTTTGGAGCAGTACTTC. The whole variable domain, filled in from reference TRBV7-9 and TRBJ2-7, reads DTGVSQNPRHKITKRGQNVTFRCDPISEHNRLYWYRQTLGQGPEFLTYFQNEAQLEKSRLLSDRFSAERPKGSFSTLEIQRTEQGDSAMYLCASSPVGFGRTLEQYFGPGTRLTVT.

This clonotype was detected once. A much more abundant neighbour one base away suggests this may be a read error. This chain uses TRBV6-6 with TRBJ2-5, with D unclear. Germline V gives CDR1 MNHNY, CDR2 SVGAGI (reference sequence). The CDR3 extends over 11 amino acids. DNA for the CDR3: TGTGCCAGCAGCTTAACCGGGTGCCCAGACTTC. Encoded protein: CASSLTGCPDF.